Listed below are T cell receptor beta chains from one sample, sequenced in a study of monozygotic twins with inflammatory bowel disease. After re-calling the 5' RACE reads, TCRdb lists one entry per CDR3 protein, DNA absent. The specimen's table records approximately 150,000 distinct CDR3 sequences. The sample consisted of blood. Every receptor here comes from a human donor with ulcerative colitis or Crohn's disease, or a healthy co-twin of an affected twin (not recorded which). CDR3s include the opening cysteine and the closing phenylalanine or tryptophan.

J gene: TRBJ2-7
V gene: TRBV29-1
CDR3 protein: CSVPRKVPSYEQYF

J gene: TRBJ1-5
V gene: TRBV20-1
CDR3 protein: CSARLGHQPQHF

J gene: TRBJ1-5
V gene: TRBV6-1
CDR3 protein: CASFRDSSNQPQHF

J gene: TRBJ2-3
V gene: TRBV5-4
CDR3 protein: CASSLVSTIDTQYF

J gene: TRBJ2-7
V gene: TRBV29-1
CDR3 protein: CSVTPDRDGEQYF

J gene: TRBJ1-5
V gene: TRBV20-1
CDR3 protein: CSASHRLEGQPQHF

J gene: TRBJ2-7
V gene: TRBV27
CDR3 protein: CASSRTGPSYEQYF

J gene: TRBJ1-5
V gene: TRBV6-2/TRBV6-3
CDR3 protein: CASRTGGQPQHF

J gene: TRBJ2-1
V gene: TRBV10-3
CDR3 protein: CAISAGSAGAYNEQFF

J gene: TRBJ2-6
V gene: TRBV20-1
CDR3 protein: CGVRGRPGANVLTF

J gene: TRBJ1-1
V gene: TRBV19
CDR3 protein: CASSTQKSGHTEAFF

J gene: TRBJ2-7
V gene: TRBV20-1
CDR3 protein: CSARDQLASYEQYF

J gene: TRBJ2-6
V gene: TRBV20-1
CDR3 protein: CSARGQYGANVLTF

J gene: TRBJ2-5
V gene: TRBV5-1
CDR3 protein: CASSSLLEETQYF

J gene: TRBJ1-1
V gene: TRBV4-1
CDR3 protein: CASSRFLGGGTEAFF

J gene: TRBJ1-5
V gene: TRBV6-5
CDR3 protein: CASSSEGRNQPQHF

J gene: TRBJ2-1
V gene: TRBV30
CDR3 protein: CAWSVRWGHEQFF

J gene: TRBJ2-5
V gene: TRBV5-1
CDR3 protein: CASSRGTGQETQYF

J gene: TRBJ2-2
V gene: TRBV7-2
CDR3 protein: CASSPWTGKGSGELFF

J gene: TRBJ2-2
V gene: TRBV29-1
CDR3 protein: CSVATENTGELFF

J gene: TRBJ2-3
V gene: TRBV7-9
CDR3 protein: CASSFWLADTDTQYF

J gene: TRBJ1-1
V gene: TRBV30
CDR3 protein: CAWSPDRGTKAFF

J gene: TRBJ2-7
V gene: TRBV5-1
CDR3 protein: CASSGVGSYEQYF

J gene: TRBJ1-4
V gene: TRBV6-1
CDR3 protein: CASRPTVFDNEKLFF

J gene: TRBJ2-2
V gene: TRBV18
CDR3 protein: CDSSPRTGTNTGELFF

J gene: TRBJ1-1
V gene: TRBV5-1
CDR3 protein: CASSPAEGVNTEAFF

J gene: TRBJ1-5
V gene: TRBV20-1
CDR3 protein: CSAREGRGGYSNQPQHF

J gene: TRBJ2-3
V gene: TRBV7-9
CDR3 protein: CASSRRYTDTQYF

J gene: TRBJ2-2
V gene: TRBV6-5
CDR3 protein: CATRPGLAGGLRNTGELFF

J gene: TRBJ2-7
V gene: TRBV27
CDR3 protein: CASWAAPSYEQYF

J gene: TRBJ1-4
V gene: TRBV5-1
CDR3 protein: CASSAAGPTNEKLFF

J gene: TRBJ2-3
V gene: TRBV11-1
CDR3 protein: CASSPRTGRRDTQYF

J gene: TRBJ1-2
V gene: TRBV30
CDR3 protein: CAWSARAWDNYGYTF

J gene: TRBJ2-7
V gene: TRBV7-9
CDR3 protein: CASSASAYEQYF

J gene: TRBJ2-5
V gene: TRBV12-3/TRBV12-4
CDR3 protein: CASSFFRRFEETQYF

J gene: TRBJ1-4
V gene: TRBV3-1
CDR3 protein: CASSQYRETNEKLFF

J gene: TRBJ2-3
V gene: TRBV4-3
CDR3 protein: CASSQDYHSTDTQYF

J gene: TRBJ1-1
V gene: TRBV14
CDR3 protein: CASTLLGGETEAFF

J gene: TRBJ2-3
V gene: TRBV5-1
CDR3 protein: CASSAKGGNTQYF

J gene: TRBJ2-3
V gene: TRBV7-6
CDR3 protein: CASIPTGTSTDTQYF

J gene: TRBJ2-3
V gene: TRBV5-5
CDR3 protein: CASSFSHRGLSDTQYF

J gene: TRBJ2-1
V gene: TRBV7-9
CDR3 protein: CASSEQGDEQFF

J gene: TRBJ2-7
V gene: TRBV5-4
CDR3 protein: CASSLGGAGLKEQYF

J gene: TRBJ1-2
V gene: TRBV5-1
CDR3 protein: CASSSGGYPLDGYTF

J gene: TRBJ1-3
V gene: TRBV12-3/TRBV12-4
CDR3 protein: CASSLRTGGSGNTIYF

J gene: TRBJ1-1
V gene: TRBV3-1
CDR3 protein: CASSQLNGGAFF

J gene: TRBJ1-5
V gene: TRBV4-1
CDR3 protein: CASSPSMRASEAQHF